One sample yielded the 7 T cell receptor beta chains listed below, sequenced in a study of blood T cells in healthy people across ages. Primers used in a second PCR of about 6 to 11 cycles were a sample-barcoded 5' primer and a J-beta primer mix. MiXCR was run by TCRdb on the 5' RACE reads, yielding one entry per CDR3 protein. The table has fewer than 900,000 distinct CDR3 sequences, approximately 50% seen once; the top ten hold about a third. Source material: blood. The receptors come from a woman aged 60-70 years in good health.

The V call is TRBV7-8, the J call TRBJ2-1; D is unresolved. Between the trimmed V and J ends, which lost 1 base and 3 bases, there was a span of 4 bases. The CDR3 length is 13 residues. The V gene's germline CDR1 is SGHVS and CDR2 FQNEAQ. CDR3 loop: CASSLVDYNEQFF. As DNA, the CDR3 is TGTGCCAGCAGCTTAGTAGACTACAATGAGCAGTTCTTC. The complete variable domain, with remaining parts taken from reference TRBV7-8 and TRBJ2-1, reads GAGVSQSPRYKVAKRGQDVALRCDPISGHVSLFWYQQALGQGPEFLTYFQNEAQLDKSGLPSDRFFAERPEGSVSTLKIQRTQQEDSAVYLCASSLVDYNEQFFGPGTRLTVL.

V and J are TRBV2 and TRBJ2-5; D is possibly TRBD2 (7 bases). Trimming stripped 4 bases from V and 3 bases from J, with 18 bases between. CDR3 length: 16 residues. In germline, CDR1 is SNHLY, CDR2 FYNNEI. DNA for the CDR3: TGTGCCAGCAGTGTTGGGGTCGGGGGGCAAAAAGAGACCCAGTACTTC. The encoded protein is CASSVGVGGQKETQYF.

Notes on this clonotype: The junction departs from germline at one end; a sequencing error may be responsible. The V call is TRBV4-3, the J call TRBJ2-2; TRBD2 matches 13 bases. The CDR3 length is 19 residues. CDR1 and CDR2 (germline): LGHNA, YSLEER. The CDR3 DNA reads TGCGTCAGCAGCCAAGTCGCACTAGCGGGAGGGGTGAACACCGGGGAGCTGTTTTTT. Translated, it gives CVSSQVALAGGVNTGELFF.

This clonotype was observed a handful of times. Just one base apart from a much larger clone, this may be a read error. The chain is built from TRBV7-8 and TRBJ2-2, with D unclear. The CDR3 has 14 residues. CDR1 and CDR2 (germline): SGHVS, FQNEAQ. This chain's CDR3 is CASSVATVTGELFF. DNA for the CDR3: TGTGCCAGCAGCGTAGCTACTGTCACCGGGGAGCTGTTTTTT.

The V gene is TRBV12-3 or TRBV12-4, the J gene TRBJ2-7, with D maybe TRBD2 (5 bases). V dropped 7 bases and J dropped 3 bases, with 13 bases sitting between them. This CDR3 contains 13 residues. The CDR3 sequence is CASIRDPCYEQYF. The CDR3 DNA reads TGTGCCAGCATCCGGGATCCTTGCTACGAGCAGTACTTC.

The V call is TRBV6-2 or TRBV6-3, the J call TRBJ1-1, with 7 bases that match TRBD1. CDR3 length: 17 residues. Germline CDR1 MNHEY, CDR2 SVGEGT. Unmatched junction bases numbered 11, after V lost 1 base and J lost 3 bases. The DNA of the CDR3 is TGTGCCAGCAGTTACTTGCCCGACAGGGCCTGGGACACTGAAGCTTTCTTT. Amino acid sequence: CASSYLPDRAWDTEAFF.

The chain combines TRBV7-8 with TRBJ2-4; the D gene is possibly TRBD2 (5 bases). The DNA matches TRBJ2-7 better at its end, which makes the J call doubtful. Germline CDR1 SGHVS, CDR2 FQNEAQ. The CDR3 length is 16 residues. The CDR3 bases are TGTGCCAGCAGCTTAGTTATAAGAGGGCAGTCCTACGAGCAGTACTTC. Its translation is CASSLVIRGQSYEQYF.